This TCR beta chain was profiled in a study of blood T cell repertoires in COVID-19. Study-level background: Samples of COVID-19 (acute and convalescent) were obtained from the United States, Italy and Spain.

In the study's own analysis: Estimated nucleated cell counts came from reference gene primer amplification. Clones were sequenced by immunoSEQ multiplex PCR, and TCRdb holds only the in-frame ones, with some missing. V and J calls and clone size are copied from that table; D and trimming were computed from the DNA. The sample lists approximately 160,000 clones, 90% occurring once. This clone was found once. The CDR3 runs to 15 residues. V gave up 6 bases and J gave up 6 bases; unmatched junction bases: 5. Germline V gene lookup returns CDR1 MNHNY and CDR2 SVGAGI (reference sequence). This sequence was found in a man aged 60 to 75 with active or convalescent COVID-19. Material: peripheral blood. The V and J genes are TRBV6-6 and TRBJ1-6, with TRBD1 identical over 10 bases. The CDR3 bases are TGTGCCAGCAGGCCGGACAGGGGGATTAATTCACCCCTCCACTTT. Protein product: CASRPDRGINSPLHF.